The following is a T cell receptor beta chain sequence with its context. Unique molecular identifiers featured in how the TCRbeta library was prepared. MiXCR was run by TCRdb on the PCR reads, yielding one entry per CDR3 protein. This table holds some 840,000 distinct CDR3 sequences, around 15% found once. The sample belongs to a study of T-cell reconstitution after alpha-beta-depleted transplantation in children. Germline-derived CDR1 and CDR2 are MNHEY and SMNVEV (reference sequence). V was cut by 0 bases and J by 2 bases, with 7 bases left in between. The CDR3 runs 14 residues. This specimen consisted of PBMCs, mostly from graft donor cells, obtained 360 days after TCRalphabeta/CD19-depleted stem cell transplant. This sequence joins TRBV27 and TRBJ2-5; D remains unclear. This sequence originates from a male patient under 18 who had a stem cell transplant for acute lymphoblastic leukemia, so the T cells may come from the graft donor. CDR3 protein: CASSLSPLQETQYF. In nucleotides, the CDR3 is TGTGCCAGCAGTTTATCACCACTGCAAGAGACCCAGTACTTC.